Shown below are 9 T cell receptor beta chains from a single sample sequenced in a study of T cell responses to AZD1222 COVID-19 vaccine. Sequenced by immunoSEQ multiplex PCR; TCRdb stores in-frame clones only, minus some. The profile covers tens of thousands of clones, with 85% to 95% appearing a single time and 3.5% to 5% taken by the ten largest. Sequenced here: peripheral blood, sampled on day 0 of MenACWY control vaccination. The receptors were sampled from an adult in good health.

V gene TRBV5-4 combines with J gene TRBJ2-3; perhaps TRBD2 as D (5 bases). Germline V gene sequence: CDR1 SGHNT, CDR2 YYREEE (reference sequence). The CDR3 has 15 residues. The V gene lost 6 bases and the J gene lost 2 bases, with 16 bases spanning the gap. The CDR3 reads CASTLGPLATDTQYF. CDR3 coding DNA: TGTGCCAGCACCCTGGGCCCTCTAGCCACAGATACGCAGTATTTT.

The chain recombines TRBV7-8 with TRBJ2-1, with 8 bases lining up with TRBD2. Germline values: CDR1 SGHVS, CDR2 FQNEAQ. The CDR3 sequence is 18 residues long. The ends lost 2 bases at V and 6 bases at J; junction bases unmatched: 15. The CDR3 region has the DNA TGTGCCAGCAGCTTACGTGCGGGAGGCACCGTTGGCCGCAATGAGCAGTTCTTC. Translation gives CASSLRAGGTVGRNEQFF.

This clone appeared a single time. The chain couples TRBV3-1 (or the pseudogene TRBV3-2) to TRBJ2-7; possibly TRBD1 for D (5 bases). The germline V gene encodes CDR1 LGHDT and CDR2 YNNKEL (reference sequence). The CDR3 contains 12 residues. V was pared by 0 bases and J by 6 bases, with 6 bases between. The CDR3 sequence: CASSQERGEQYF. DNA for the CDR3: TGTGCCAGCAGCCAAGAAAGGGGCGAGCAGTACTTC.

This chain links TRBV3-1 (or the pseudogene TRBV3-2) with TRBJ1-6, with D uncertain. Trimming pared 4 bases from V and 3 bases from J, leaving 7 bases between. This CDR3 has 14 residues. In germline, CDR1 is LGHDT, CDR2 YNNKEL (reference sequence). The CDR3 spells CASSPPRYNSPLHF. CDR3 DNA sequence: TGTGCCAGCAGCCCTCCCCGCTATAATTCACCCCTCCACTTT.

The V gene is TRBV11-2, the J gene TRBJ1-2; 7 bases map to TRBD1. The V gene's germline CDR1 is SGHAT and CDR2 FQNNGV. This CDR3 comprises 15 residues. The J segment lost 8 bases and the V segment lost 1 base, leaving 10 bases of the junction unmatched. The CDR3 region is CASSLGARQGLGYTF. Written as DNA, the CDR3 is TGTGCCAGCAGCTTAGGGGCTCGACAGGGCTTAGGCTACACCTTC.

This chain links TRBV5-1 with TRBJ1-1; D gene uncertain. The CDR3 has 13 residues. CDR1 and CDR2 (germline): SGHRS, YFSETQ. The ends were cut back, 3 bases at V and 0 bases at J, with 6 bases in the middle. CDR3 region: CASSSGLNTEAFF. In DNA, the CDR3 is TGCGCCAGCAGCTCCGGTTTGAACACTGAAGCTTTCTTT.

V is TRBV9 and J is TRBJ1-2; 10 positions match TRBD1. CDR1 and CDR2 (germline): SGDLS, YYNGEE. The CDR3 length is 13 residues. J was trimmed by 3 bases and V by 7 bases; bases with no gene match: 3. CDR3 nucleotides: TGTGCCAGCTCGGACAGGGGGGACTATGGCTACACCTTC. This translates into CASSDRGDYGYTF.

The rearrangement joins TRBV12-5 to TRBJ2-2, with D perhaps matching TRBD1 (6 bases). Trimming cost V 3 bases and J 6 bases, with 11 bases left between them. Germline V gives CDR1 LGHNT, CDR2 FRNRAP. The CDR3 loop spans 14 amino acids. CDR3 in DNA: TGTGCTAGTGGTTTCCATTCAGGGGCCGGGGAGCTGTTTTTT. Its translation is CASGFHSGAGELFF. The variable domain in full, with the rest retrieved from reference TRBV12-5 and TRBJ2-2, is DARVTQTPRHKVTEMGQEVTMRCQPILGHNTVFWYRQTMMQGLELLAYFRNRAPLDDSGMPKDRFSAEMPDATLATLKIQPSEPRDSAVYFCASGFHSGAGELFFGEGSRLTVL.

This chain joins TRBV6-5 and TRBJ2-2; TRBD1 might be the D (6 bases). The length of the CDR3 is 15 residues. Germline V gene data show CDR1 as MNHEY and CDR2 as SVGAGI. V was trimmed by 2 bases and J by 8 bases, leaving 15 bases between them. The CDR3 is CASSYRTDGSGELFF. CDR3 nucleotides: TGTGCCAGCAGTTACAGGACAGACGGTTCAGGGGAGCTGTTTTTT.